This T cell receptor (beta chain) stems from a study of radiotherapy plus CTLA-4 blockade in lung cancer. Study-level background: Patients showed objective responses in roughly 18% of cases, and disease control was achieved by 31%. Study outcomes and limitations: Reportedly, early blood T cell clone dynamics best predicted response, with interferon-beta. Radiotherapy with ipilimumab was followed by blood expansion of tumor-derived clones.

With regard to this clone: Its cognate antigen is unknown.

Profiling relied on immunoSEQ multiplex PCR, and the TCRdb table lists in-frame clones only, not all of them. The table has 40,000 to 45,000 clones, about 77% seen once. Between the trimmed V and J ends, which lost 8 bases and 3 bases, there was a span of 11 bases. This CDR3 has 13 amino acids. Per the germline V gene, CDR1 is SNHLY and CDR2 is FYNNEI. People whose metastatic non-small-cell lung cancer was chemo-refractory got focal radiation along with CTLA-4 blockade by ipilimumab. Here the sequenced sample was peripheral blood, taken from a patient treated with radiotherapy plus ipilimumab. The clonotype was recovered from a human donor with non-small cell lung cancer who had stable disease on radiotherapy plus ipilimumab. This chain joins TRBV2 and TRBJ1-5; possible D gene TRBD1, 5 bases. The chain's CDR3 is CASATVPNQPQHF. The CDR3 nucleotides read TGTGCCAGCGCGACAGTTCCCAATCAGCCCCAGCATTTT.